Below are 27 T cell receptor beta chains sequenced from a single sample in a study of T-cell reconstitution after alpha-beta-depleted transplantation in children. Overall study results and limits: Newly generated T cells supplied most T-cell counts and diversity one year post-transplant.

Using unique molecular identifiers, the investigators prepared the TCRbeta library. TCRdb passed the PCR reads through MiXCR, listing each CDR3 protein once. This sample yields 250,000 to 300,000 distinct CDR3 sequences, of which about 7.3% are seen a single time; approximately 9.6% belongs to the top ten. No antigen is known for these receptors. The sequencing used peripheral blood, collected 360 days after TCRalphabeta/CD19-depleted stem cell transplant. The receptor set was obtained from a female patient between 2 and 15 years old who had a stem cell transplant for Fanconi anemia, so the T cells may come from the graft donor.

This clonotype showed up many times. The rearrangement uses TRBV10-3 and TRBJ2-7; 8 nucleotides line up with TRBD2. V was clipped by 7 bases and J by 4 bases; unmatched bases: 6. The CDR3 has 13 amino acids. Per the germline V gene, CDR1 is ENHRY and CDR2 is SYGVKD. CDR3 in amino acids: CAINRRGEYEQYF. CDR3 nucleotides: TGTGCCATCAACCGGCGGGGGGAATACGAGCAGTACTTC.

In its sample, this clonotype was seen a few times. V usage is TRBV6-2 or TRBV6-3 and J usage is TRBJ2-7; no clear D gene. This CDR3 region has 12 residues. The V and J ends lost 6 bases and 4 bases respectively, with 10 bases between them. Per the germline V gene, CDR1 is MNHEY and CDR2 is SVGEGT. The CDR3 sequence: CASSRGRYEQYV. For the CDR3, the DNA is TGTGCCAGCAGCCGCGGACGGTACGAGCAGTACGTC.

Concerning this clonotype: This may arise from a read error, as a much more abundant clone is one base away. The CDR3 carries no conserved terminal phenylalanine or tryptophan, so it likely arises from a read error. The genes are TRBV29-1 and TRBJ1-5, with D uncertain. V gave up 4 bases and J gave up 9 bases, with 16 bases separating them. This CDR3 is built from 13 residues. Germline assignment: CDR1 SQVTM and CDR2 ANQGSEA. CDR3 coding DNA: TGCAGCGTTGCCGGACTGCCTCTAGTGCCCCAGCATTAT. Encoded protein: CSVAGLPLVPQHY.

In its sample, this clonotype was seen a few times. This rearrangement joins TRBV20-1 to TRBJ2-1; 9 bases map to TRBD2. The germline CDR1 and CDR2 sequences are DFQATT and SNEGSKA (reference sequence). V was clipped by 6 bases and J by 7 bases; unmatched bases: 16. The CDR3 has 16 residues. The CDR3 DNA is TGCAGTGCCGACCTAATGCCAGCGGGGGGCGGGAATGAGCAGTTCTTC. Protein sequence: CSADLMPAGGGNEQFF.

This clonotype was seen ten or more times. The CDR3 here is CASSLEVSSYEQYF. CDR3 sequence (DNA): TGTGCCAGCAGCTTAGAGGTCAGCTCCTACGAGCAGTACTTC. The chain combines TRBV11-2 with TRBJ2-7; unclear D gene. Germline V lookup: CDR1 SGHAT, CDR2 FQNNGV. Trimming cost V 0 bases and J 0 bases, with 6 bases left between them. The CDR3 is 14 amino acids. The whole variable domain, filled in from reference TRBV11-2 and TRBJ2-7, reads EAGVAQSPRYKIIEKRQSVAFWCNPISGHATLYWYQQILGQGPKLLIQFQNNGVVDDSQLPKDRFSAERLKGVDSTLKIQPAKLEDSAVYLCASSLEVSSYEQYFGPGTRLTVT.

This clonotype appeared many times. The V gene is TRBV20-1, the J gene TRBJ1-2, with D tentatively TRBD1 (5 bases). The germline V gene has CDR1 DFQATT and CDR2 SNEGSKA (reference sequence). CDR3 size: 15 residues. Trimming took off 7 bases at V and 2 bases at J, with 20 bases between the two ends. CDR3 sequence reads: CSVRLGDFINYGYTF. In DNA form, the CDR3 reads TGCAGTGTCAGACTAGGGGATTTTATAAACTATGGCTACACCTTC.

This clonotype came up many times. The CDR3 reads CASSLRQANYGYTF. The CDR3 nucleotides are TGTGCCAGCAGCTTAAGACAGGCTAACTATGGCTACACCTTC. The chain recombines TRBV7-9 with TRBJ1-2, with D maybe TRBD1 (6 bases). Germline CDR1 is SEHNR and CDR2 is FQNEAQ (reference sequence). Trimming took 2 bases from V and 0 from J, leaving 7 bases between them. The length of the CDR3 is 14 residues.

There are a few counts of this clonotype. This sequence joins TRBV7-9 and TRBJ2-3; 9 bases align to TRBD2. CDR1 SEHNR and CDR2 FQNEAQ come from the germline V gene (reference sequence). This CDR3 is 15 amino acids long. Trimming removed 8 bases from V and 2 bases from J; junction bases left unmatched: 8. The CDR3 bases are TGTGCCAGCTGCCCGGGACTAGCCATCACAGATACGCAGTATTTT. Protein sequence: CASCPGLAITDTQYF.

This clonotype was recorded many times. V gene TRBV6-5 combines with J gene TRBJ1-1; D perhaps matches TRBD1 (6 bases). This CDR3 is built from 13 residues. Germline assignment: CDR1 MNHEY and CDR2 SVGAGI. Trimming took off 6 bases at V and 11 bases at J, with 19 bases between the two ends. The CDR3 DNA is TGTGCCAGCAGGCACCCCACAGGGCTCGGGGCTTTCTTT. Its translation is CASRHPTGLGAFF.

The sample holds a few counts of this clonotype. V is TRBV3-1 and J is TRBJ2-5; maybe TRBD2 (5 bases). Trimming removed 4 bases at V and 4 bases at J, with 19 bases between. Per the germline V gene, CDR1 is LGHDT and CDR2 is YNNKEL (reference sequence). The CDR3 consists of 16 residues. The CDR3 DNA reads TGTGCCAGCAGCCCGCCCGTGGTAGGAGGTAGAGAGACCCAGTACTTC. The encoded protein is CASSPPVVGGRETQYF.

The CDR3 nucleotides read TGTGCCAGCAGTACTCGGACAGGGGAGGGCTACACCTTC. Its translation: CASSTRTGEGYTF. V usage is TRBV2 and J usage is TRBJ1-2; 9 positions agree with TRBD1. The V and J ends lost 5 bases and 8 bases, in that order; junction bases with no gene match: 6. The germline V gene encodes CDR1 SNHLY and CDR2 FYNNEI. The CDR3 extends over 13 amino acids.

Only a few counts were recorded for this clonotype. The V gene is TRBV9, the J gene TRBJ2-7, with a tentative D call TRBD1 (6 bases). The CDR3 is 12 residues long. V dropped 0 bases and J dropped 6 bases, with 7 bases sitting between them. The germline V gene encodes CDR1 SGDLS and CDR2 YYNGEE. Here the CDR3 DNA reads TGTGCCAGCAGCGTAGGAGGGGGCGAGCAGTACTTC. Translation: CASSVGGGEQYF. Based on the CDR3 plus reference TRBV9 and TRBJ2-7, the full variable domain is DSGVTQTPKHLITATGQRVTLRCSPRSGDLSVYWYQQSLDQGLQFLIQYYNGEERAKGNILERFSAQQFPDLHSELNLSSLELGDSALYFCASSVGGGEQYFGPGTRLTVT.

This clonotype was detected many times. The chain carries TRBV28 and TRBJ2-5; 8 positions agree with TRBD1. V shed 6 bases and J 3 bases; nucleotides not matched to a gene: 6. Germline loops: CDR1 MDHEN, CDR2 SYDVKM. CDR3 length equals 14 residues. The CDR3 region is CASSRDRWEETQYF. For the CDR3, the DNA is TGTGCCAGCAGCAGGGACAGGTGGGAAGAGACCCAGTACTTC.

The V call is TRBV11-1, the J call TRBJ2-7, with 7 bases identical to TRBD2. Germline V CDR1 and CDR2: SGHAT, FQDESV (reference sequence). The J segment lost 2 bases and the V segment lost 1 base, leaving 14 bases of the junction unmatched. The length of the CDR3 is 18 residues. CDR3 region: CASSLDGRHLSRPYEQYF. As DNA, the CDR3 is TGTGCCAGCAGCTTAGACGGGAGGCATCTATCTCGCCCCTACGAGCAGTACTTC.

The table lists this clonotype with many counts. The gene calls are TRBV12-3 or TRBV12-4 and TRBJ2-1; 10 positions agree with TRBD2. The CDR3 is 14 residues long. V was pared by 6 bases and J by 5 bases, with 4 bases of the junction left unmatched. The CDR3 nucleotides read TGTGCCAGCAGGGGACTAGCGAACGACAATGAGCAGTTCTTC. Its translation is CASRGLANDNEQFF.

This clonotype occurred many times. The chain couples TRBV12-3 or TRBV12-4 to TRBJ1-2; 9 nucleotides match TRBD1. V shed 3 bases, J shed 6 bases, and the junction held 8 bases outside the gene matches. The CDR3 runs 15 residues. The CDR3 spells CASSLGTGTFDGYTF. CDR3 DNA: TGTGCCAGCAGTTTGGGGACAGGGACCTTCGATGGCTACACCTTC.

This clonotype showed up just a few times. The chain is built from TRBV10-3 and TRBJ2-7, with D possibly TRBD1 on 6 matching bases. Trimming pared 4 bases from V and 3 bases from J, leaving 7 bases between. The CDR3 is 12 residues long. CDR1 and CDR2 (germline): ENHRY, SYGVKD. This chain's CDR3 is CAISVDSYEQYV. The CDR3 DNA follows: TGTGCCATCAGTGTGGACAGCTACGAGCAGTACGTC.

This clonotype was detected ten times or more. The chain employs TRBV20-1 and TRBJ2-2; 8 bases agree with TRBD1. J gave up 5 bases and V 0 bases, and 14 bases lay outside the gene matches. This CDR3 has 18 amino acids. The germline V gene has CDR1 DFQATT and CDR2 SNEGSKA (reference sequence). CDR3 sequence reads: CSARDLVPTGVLTGELFF. The CDR3, as DNA: TGCAGTGCTAGAGATTTGGTACCGACAGGGGTTTTGACCGGGGAGCTGTTTTTT.

V usage is TRBV5-4 and J usage is TRBJ2-2; 7 nucleotides match TRBD1. V dropped 4 bases and J dropped 6; count of bases not matched to a gene: 6. Germline CDR1 and CDR2: SGHNT and YYREEE (reference sequence). This CDR3 region has 14 residues. The CDR3 loop reads CASSRGLLAGELFF. The CDR3 DNA is TGTGCCAGCAGCAGGGGGCTCCTCGCCGGGGAGCTGTTTTTT.

This clonotype was picked up many times. This chain joins TRBV28 and TRBJ1-2, with 9 bases aligning to TRBD1. V was pared by 4 bases and J by 8 bases, with 8 bases of the junction left unmatched. There are 14 residues in the CDR3. From germline, CDR1 is MDHEN and CDR2 SYDVKM. This CDR3 is CASSSLGQGKGYTF. CDR3 DNA: TGTGCCAGCAGTTCCTTGGGACAGGGTAAAGGCTACACCTTC.

V is TRBV24-1 and J is TRBJ2-3; 9 bases match TRBD1. From germline, CDR1 is KGHDR and CDR2 SFDVKD. Trimming at V came to 7 bases and at J to 3 bases, leaving 4 bases not matched to a gene. The CDR3 covers 14 residues. The CDR3 nucleotides are TGTGCCACCAGCGGGACAGGGCGGACAGATACGCAGTATTTT. Amino acids: CATSGTGRTDTQYF.

At least ten counts were recorded for this clonotype. This rearrangement joins TRBV10-3 to TRBJ2-5, with D unclear. CDR1 ENHRY and CDR2 SYGVKD come from the germline V gene. This CDR3 spans 11 amino acids. The V end was cut by 10 bases, the J end by 1 base, with 7 bases between. For the CDR3, the DNA is TGTGCCACCCGACTCCAAGAGACCCAGTACTTC. It specifies CATRLQETQYF.

This clonotype has a handful of counts. The V call is TRBV5-6, the J call TRBJ2-2; TRBD1 aligns across 9 bases. Germline loops: CDR1 SGHDT, CDR2 YYEEEE. The CDR3 covers 17 residues. Unmatched junction bases numbered 9, after V lost 4 bases and J lost 2 bases. The CDR3 here is CASSLSYRGRNTGELFF. The CDR3, as DNA: TGTGCCAGCAGCCTGTCTTACAGGGGGCGCAACACCGGGGAGCTGTTTTTT.

This clonotype was found a few times. V and J are TRBV27 and TRBJ1-4; D call uncertain. The V gene lost 4 bases and the J gene lost 4 bases, with 10 bases spanning the gap. Germline CDR1 reads MNHEY; CDR2 reads SMNVEV (reference sequence). The CDR3 length is 14 residues. The CDR3 bases are TGTGCCAGCAGTTCCTCATGGATTAATGAAAAACTGTTTTTT. It specifies CASSSSWINEKLFF.

This clonotype was observed many times. This chain links TRBV5-1 with TRBJ2-1, with D possibly being TRBD2 (5 bases). V was clipped by 4 bases and J by 11 bases, with 25 bases between them. Germline-derived CDR1 and CDR2 are SGHRS and YFSETQ. The CDR3 spans 16 residues. The CDR3 protein is CASSLTGPPSGNKQFF. For the CDR3, the DNA is TGCGCCAGCAGCCTGACCGGACCACCTTCGGGGAACAAGCAGTTCTTC. Using reference TRBV5-1 and TRBJ2-1 for the parts outside the CDR3, the full variable domain is KAGVTQTPRYLIKTRGQQVTLSCSPISGHRSVSWYQQTPGQGLQFLFEYFSETQRNKGNFPGRFSGRQFSNSRSEMNVSTLELGDSALYLCASSLTGPPSGNKQFFGPGTRLTVL.

Ten or more counts support this clonotype. The chain employs TRBV4-3 and TRBJ2-5, with D maybe TRBD1 (6 bases). CDR1 and CDR2 (germline): LGHNA, YSLEER. Trimming took off 2 bases at V and 1 base at J, with 17 bases between the two ends. The CDR3 length is 17 residues. In nucleotides, the CDR3 is TGCGCCAGCAGCCAAAATACATGGGGGCTCCGCCAAGAGACCCAGTACTTC. Its translation: CASSQNTWGLRQETQYF.

The chain carries TRBV24-1 and TRBJ2-7; 10 bases are a match to TRBD2. Unmatched junction bases numbered 6, after V lost 7 bases and J lost 1 base. CDR3 length: 15 amino acids. Germline CDR1 reads KGHDR; CDR2 reads SFDVKD. CDR3 coding DNA: TGTGCCACCAGGCCAGGACTAGCGGATTCCTACGAGCAGTACTTC. This gives the protein CATRPGLADSYEQYF.